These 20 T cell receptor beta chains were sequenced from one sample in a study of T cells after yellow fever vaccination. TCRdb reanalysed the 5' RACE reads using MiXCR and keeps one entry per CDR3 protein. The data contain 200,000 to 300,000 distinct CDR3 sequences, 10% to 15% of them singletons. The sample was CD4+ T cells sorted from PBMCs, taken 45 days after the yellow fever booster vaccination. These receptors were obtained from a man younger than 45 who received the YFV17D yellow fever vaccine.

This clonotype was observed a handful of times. Written as DNA, the CDR3 is TGCGCCAGCAGCTTGCAGCGGAACACAGATACGCAGTATTTT. Its translation is CASSLQRNTDTQYF. The chain recombines TRBV5-1 with TRBJ2-3; D possibly corresponds to TRBD2 (5 bases). Germline V gene data show CDR1 as SGHRS and CDR2 as YFSETQ. V was shortened by 1 base and J by 2 bases, with 8 bases between the two germline ends. This CDR3 is 14 amino acids long.

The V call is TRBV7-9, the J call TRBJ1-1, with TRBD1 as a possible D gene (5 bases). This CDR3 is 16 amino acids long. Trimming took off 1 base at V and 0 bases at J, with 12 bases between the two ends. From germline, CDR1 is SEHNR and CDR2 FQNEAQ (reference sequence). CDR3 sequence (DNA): TGTGCCAGCAGCTTAGGCCGGACACCGATGAACACTGAAGCTTTCTTT. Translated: CASSLGRTPMNTEAFF.

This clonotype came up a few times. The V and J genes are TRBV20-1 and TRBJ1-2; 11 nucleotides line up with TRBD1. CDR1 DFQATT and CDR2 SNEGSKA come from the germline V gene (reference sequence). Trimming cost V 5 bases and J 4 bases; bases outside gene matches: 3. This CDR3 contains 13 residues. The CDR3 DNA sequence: TGCAGTGCTGAGGGACAGGGGGTCTATGGCTACACCTTC. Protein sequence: CSAEGQGVYGYTF.

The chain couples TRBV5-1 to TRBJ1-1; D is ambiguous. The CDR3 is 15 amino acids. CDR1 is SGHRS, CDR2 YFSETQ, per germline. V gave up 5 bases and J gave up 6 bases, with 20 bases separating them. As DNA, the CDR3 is TGCGCCAGCAGGGACGCGTGGAGGGATGGGGCTGAAGCTTTCTTT. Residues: CASRDAWRDGAEAFF. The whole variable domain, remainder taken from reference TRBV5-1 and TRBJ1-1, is KAGVTQTPRYLIKTRGQQVTLSCSPISGHRSVSWYQQTPGQGLQFLFEYFSETQRNKGNFPGRFSGRQFSNSRSEMNVSTLELGDSALYLCASRDAWRDGAEAFFGQGTRLTVV.

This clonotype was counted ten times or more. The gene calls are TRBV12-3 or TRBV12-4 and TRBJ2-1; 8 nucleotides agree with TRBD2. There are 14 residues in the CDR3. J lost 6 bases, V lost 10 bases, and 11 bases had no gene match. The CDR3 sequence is CATLLAEKSNEQFF. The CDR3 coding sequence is TGTGCCACGCTACTAGCGGAGAAGAGCAATGAGCAGTTCTTC.

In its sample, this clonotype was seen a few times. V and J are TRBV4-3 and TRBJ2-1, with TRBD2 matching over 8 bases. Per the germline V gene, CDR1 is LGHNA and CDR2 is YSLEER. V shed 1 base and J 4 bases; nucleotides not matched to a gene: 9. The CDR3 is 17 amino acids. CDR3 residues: CASSQGELIAGYNEQFF. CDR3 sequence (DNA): TGCGCCAGCAGCCAAGGGGAGCTTATAGCGGGATACAATGAGCAGTTCTTC.

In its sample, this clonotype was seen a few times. The CDR3 loop reads CASQRKASGGGELFF. CDR3 coding DNA: TGTGCCAGCCAGCGGAAGGCTAGTGGAGGCGGGGAGCTGTTTTTT. The V and J genes are TRBV25-1 and TRBJ2-2; the D gene is possibly TRBD2 (5 bases). Trimming stripped 8 bases from V and 7 bases from J, with 20 bases between. Germline CDR1 reads MGHDK; CDR2 reads SYGVNS. The CDR3 is 15 amino acids.

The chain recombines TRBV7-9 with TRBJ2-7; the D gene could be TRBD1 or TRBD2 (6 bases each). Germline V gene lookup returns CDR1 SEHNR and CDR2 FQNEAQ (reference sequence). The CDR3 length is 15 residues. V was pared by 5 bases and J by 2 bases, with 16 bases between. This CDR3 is CASSLSGRGAYEQYF. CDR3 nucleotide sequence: TGTGCCAGCAGCCTCTCGGGTAGGGGGGCCTACGAGCAGTACTTC.

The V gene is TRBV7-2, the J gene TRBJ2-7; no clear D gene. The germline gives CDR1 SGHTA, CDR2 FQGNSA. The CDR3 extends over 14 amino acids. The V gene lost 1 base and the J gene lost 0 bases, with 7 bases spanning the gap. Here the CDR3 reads CASSLGKLSYEQYF. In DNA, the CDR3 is TGTGCCAGCAGCTTAGGGAAGCTCTCCTACGAGCAGTACTTC.

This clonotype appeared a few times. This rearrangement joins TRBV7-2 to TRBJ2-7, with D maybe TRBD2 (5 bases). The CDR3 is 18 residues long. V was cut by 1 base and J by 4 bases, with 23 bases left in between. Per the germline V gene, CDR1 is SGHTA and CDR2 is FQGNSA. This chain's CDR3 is CASSLGLGLANFPYEQYF. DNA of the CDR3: TGTGCCAGCAGCTTAGGGCTAGGCCTAGCTAACTTCCCGTACGAGCAGTACTTC.

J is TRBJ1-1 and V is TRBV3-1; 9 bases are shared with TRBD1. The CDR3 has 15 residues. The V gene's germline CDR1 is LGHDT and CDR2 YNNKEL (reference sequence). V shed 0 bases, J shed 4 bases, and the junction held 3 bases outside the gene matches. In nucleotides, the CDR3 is TGTGCCAGCAGCCAAGACGGACAGGGGTCCACTGAAGCTTTCTTT. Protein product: CASSQDGQGSTEAFF. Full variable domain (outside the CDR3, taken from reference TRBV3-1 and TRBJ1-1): DTAVSQTPKYLVTQMGNDKSIKCEQNLGHDTMYWYKQDSKKFLKIMFSYNNKELIINETVPNRFSPKSPDKAHLNLHINSLELGDSAVYFCASSQDGQGSTEAFFGQGTRLTVV.

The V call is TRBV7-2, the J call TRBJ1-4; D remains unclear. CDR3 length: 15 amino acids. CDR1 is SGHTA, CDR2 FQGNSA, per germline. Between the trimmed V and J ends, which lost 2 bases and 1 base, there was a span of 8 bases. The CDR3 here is CASSLQSRTNEKLFF. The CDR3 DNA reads TGTGCCAGCAGCTTACAGAGCAGAACTAATGAAAAACTGTTTTTT.

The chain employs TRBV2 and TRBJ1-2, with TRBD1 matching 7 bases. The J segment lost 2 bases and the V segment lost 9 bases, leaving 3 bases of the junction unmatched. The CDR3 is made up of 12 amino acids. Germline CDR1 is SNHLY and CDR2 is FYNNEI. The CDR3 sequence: CASRDSNYGYTF. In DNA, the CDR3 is TGTGCCAGTAGGGACAGCAACTATGGCTACACCTTC. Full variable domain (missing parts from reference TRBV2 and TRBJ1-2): EPEVTQTPSHQVTQMGQEVILRCVPISNHLYFYWYRQILGQKVEFLVSFYNNEISEKSEIFDDQFSVERPDGSNFTLKIRSTKLEDSAMYFCASRDSNYGYTFGSGTRLTVV.

In nucleotides, the CDR3 is TGTGCCAGTAGCAAAATGCGGGCCGGGACAGCGGCCTACGAGCAGTACTTC. This encodes CASSKMRAGTAAYEQYF. J is TRBJ2-7 and V is TRBV19; TRBD1 matches at 7 bases. Germline V lookup: CDR1 LNHDA, CDR2 SQIVND (reference sequence). The CDR3 extends over 17 amino acids. V lost 6 bases, J lost 2 bases, and 16 bases stayed unmatched.

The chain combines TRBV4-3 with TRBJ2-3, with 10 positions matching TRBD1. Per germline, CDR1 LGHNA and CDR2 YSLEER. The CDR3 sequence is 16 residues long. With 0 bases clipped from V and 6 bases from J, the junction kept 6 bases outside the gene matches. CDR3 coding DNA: TGCGCCAGCAGCCAAGACGACAGGGGGCTCGTGGATACGCAGTATTTT. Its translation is CASSQDDRGLVDTQYF.

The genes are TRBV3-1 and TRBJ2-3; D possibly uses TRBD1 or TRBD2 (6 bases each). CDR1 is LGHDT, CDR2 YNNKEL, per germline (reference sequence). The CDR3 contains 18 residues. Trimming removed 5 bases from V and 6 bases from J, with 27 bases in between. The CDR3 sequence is CASSSRIPRGRLMDTQYF. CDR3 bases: TGTGCCAGCAGCTCCCGCATACCTCGGGGGCGTTTAATGGATACGCAGTATTTT.

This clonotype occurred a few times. CDR3 in DNA: TGTGCCAGCAGCTCGCAAACTGGGCTGCTACTCTACGAGCAGTACTTC. It specifies CASSSQTGLLLYEQYF. The chain links TRBV7-2 to TRBJ2-7; D uncertain. There are 16 residues in the CDR3. The germline V and J ends were trimmed by 4 bases and 3 bases, with 19 bases remaining between them. Per germline, CDR1 SGHTA and CDR2 FQGNSA. Full variable domain (rest looked up from reference TRBV7-2 and TRBJ2-7): GAGVSQSPSNKVTEKGKDVELRCDPISGHTALYWYRQSLGQGLEFLIYFQGNSAPDKSGLPSDRFSAERTGGSVSTLTIQRTQQEDSAVYLCASSSQTGLLLYEQYFGPGTRLTVT.

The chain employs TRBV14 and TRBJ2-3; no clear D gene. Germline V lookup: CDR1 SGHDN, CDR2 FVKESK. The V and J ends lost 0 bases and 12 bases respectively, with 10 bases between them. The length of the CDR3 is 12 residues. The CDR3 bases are TGTGCCAGCAGCCAAGATAGCCGTACCCAGTATTTT. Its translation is CASSQDSRTQYF. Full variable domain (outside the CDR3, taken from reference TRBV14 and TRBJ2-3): EAGVTQFPSHSVIEKGQTVTLRCDPISGHDNLYWYRRVMGKEIKFLLHFVKESKQDESGMPNNRFLAERTGGTYSTLKVQPAELEDSGVYFCASSQDSRTQYFGPGTRLTVL.

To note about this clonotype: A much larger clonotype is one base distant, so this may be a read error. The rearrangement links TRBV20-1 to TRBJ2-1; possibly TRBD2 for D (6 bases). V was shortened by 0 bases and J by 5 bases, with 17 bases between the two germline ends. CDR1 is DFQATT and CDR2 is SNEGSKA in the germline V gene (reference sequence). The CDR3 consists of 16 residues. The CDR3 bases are TGCAGTGCTAGAGACACACAGCGGGTTTCCCACAATGAGCAGTTCTTC. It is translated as CSARDTQRVSHNEQFF.

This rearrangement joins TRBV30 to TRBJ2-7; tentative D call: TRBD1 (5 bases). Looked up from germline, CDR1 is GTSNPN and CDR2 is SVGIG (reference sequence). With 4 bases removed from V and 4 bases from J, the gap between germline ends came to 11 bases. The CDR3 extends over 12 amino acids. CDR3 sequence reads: CAWNRNLYEQYF. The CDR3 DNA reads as TGTGCCTGGAACAGGAATCTGTACGAGCAGTACTTC.